The clone carrying this T cell receptor beta chain has a count of ten or more. Using a J-beta primer mix together with a sample-barcoded 5' primer, a second PCR was run for roughly 7 to 12 cycles. TCRdb recomputed calls from the 5' RACE reads with MiXCR, one row per CDR3 protein. The sample comprises 1.5 million to 2 million distinct CDR3 sequences, 39% of which are singletons, and 23% rests with the top ten. This entry belongs to a study of blood T cells in healthy people across ages. The CDR3 length is 18 residues. Germline CDR1 SGHTA, CDR2 FQGTGA. Trimming took 5 bases from V and 1 from J, leaving 18 bases between them.

The sequencing sample was made of blood. The chain is built from TRBV7-3 and TRBJ2-6; no definite D call. The clonotype comes from a human donor in good health. CDR3 bases: TGTGCCAGCAGCCCCACCGGACGTACCTCTTCTGGGGCCAACGTCCTGACTTTC. Encoded protein: CASSPTGRTSSGANVLTF.